What follows are 11 T cell receptor beta chains derived from one specimen sequenced in a study of molecular identifiers for immune sequencing clone quantification. TCRdb recomputed calls from the PCR reads with MiXCR, one row per CDR3 protein. The sample records 600,000 to 650,000 distinct CDR3 sequences, just under 20% being singletons. Sequenced sample: naive CD8+ T cells from blood, with Jurkat cell RNA spiked in. Subset meaning: FACS-sorted CD8+CD4-CCR7+CD45RA+ naive T cells. All receptors come from a human donor in good health. Some libraries in this study had Jurkat cell RNA spiked in.

This chain joins TRBV20-1 and TRBJ2-7, with unresolved D. The CDR3 is made up of 13 amino acids. Germline CDR1 DFQATT, CDR2 SNEGSKA (reference sequence). The V gene lost 3 bases and the J gene lost 2 bases, with 11 bases spanning the gap. As DNA, the CDR3 is TGCAGTGCTAGGCAGACACTTACCTACGAGCAGTACTTC. Translating it yields CSARQTLTYEQYF.

In the case of this clonotype: Given a much more abundant clone one base away, this may be a read error. The J gene is TRBJ1-2, the V gene TRBV4-3; TRBD1 aligns across 7 bases. The CDR3 is made up of 15 amino acids. The V gene's germline CDR1 is LGHNA and CDR2 YSLEER. CDR3: CVSSQVEGAVDGYTF. The CDR3 nucleotides read TGCGTCAGCAGCCAAGTCGAGGGGGCAGTCGATGGCTACACCTTC.

This clonotype was picked up many times. The chain is built from TRBV30 and TRBJ2-7; D perhaps matches TRBD2 (5 bases). The germline V gene encodes CDR1 GTSNPN and CDR2 SVGIG (reference sequence). Between the trimmed V and J ends, which lost 1 base and 5 bases, there was a span of 15 bases. The CDR3 is made up of 14 amino acids. The DNA of the CDR3 is TGTGCCTGGAGTGAACCTAGCTTGACTCACGAGCAGTACTTC. Residues: CAWSEPSLTHEQYF.

To note about this clonotype: One end of the junction does not line up with germline, which may come from a read error. V usage is TRBV15 and J usage is TRBJ1-1; 8 nucleotides align to TRBD1. The CDR3 contains 12 residues. Germline V gene data show CDR1 as LNHNV and CDR2 as YYDKDF (reference sequence). The chain's CDR3 is CATRQGSADAFF. CDR3 bases: TGTGCCACAAGACAGGGGAGCGCTGATGCTTTCTTT.

The genes are TRBV5-1 and TRBJ2-7, with D perhaps matching TRBD2 (5 bases). CDR1 is SGHRS and CDR2 is YFSETQ in the germline V gene. V lost 3 bases, J lost 5 bases, and 18 bases lay in between. The CDR3 loop spans 15 amino acids. CDR3 in DNA: TGCGCCAGCAGCTCCACTAGAGGGAGCCGCGACGAGCAGTACTTC. It is translated as CASSSTRGSRDEQYF.

In the case of this clonotype: A much larger clone is a single base away; this may be a read error. The chain combines TRBV20-1 with TRBJ2-7; TRBD1 aligns across 9 bases. This CDR3 has 16 amino acids. Germline CDR1 reads DFQATT; CDR2 reads SNEGSKA (reference sequence). Written as DNA, the CDR3 is TGCCGTGCTAGAGATCAAGGGCAGGGGACAGGGTACGAGCAGTACTTC. Protein sequence: CRARDQGQGTGYEQYF.

In its sample, this clonotype was seen a few times. The chain employs TRBV4-3 and TRBJ2-1; TRBD2 agrees at 8 bases. CDR3 size: 15 residues. V lost 1 base and J lost 7; bases outside the gene matches: 6. From germline, CDR1 is LGHNA and CDR2 YSLEER. CDR3 nucleotides: TGCGCCAGCAGCCAAGGGTCTAGCGGGCGGAATGAGCAGTTCTTC. This encodes CASSQGSSGRNEQFF.

This clonotype was counted between two and nine times. This rearrangement joins TRBV20-1 to TRBJ2-7; 10 bases align to TRBD1. Germline-derived CDR1 and CDR2 are DFQATT and SNEGSKA (reference sequence). The CDR3 totals 16 residues. After removal of 3 bases from V and 5 bases from J, the junction contained 13 bases not matched to a gene. DNA of the CDR3: TGCAGTGCTAGGGGGGTCGGGACAGGGGCCAGGGACGAGCAGTACTTC. Amino acids: CSARGVGTGARDEQYF.

This clonotype has ten or more counts. In DNA, the CDR3 is TGTGCCAGCAGTCCCCGGGACAGCCCAAGCACAGATACGCAGTATTTT. Protein: CASSPRDSPSTDTQYF. The chain carries TRBV12-3 or TRBV12-4 and TRBJ2-3; 7 positions agree with TRBD1. This CDR3 spans 16 amino acids. J was trimmed by 0 bases and V by 5 bases; bases with no gene match: 8.

J is TRBJ2-1 and V is TRBV5-6, with 8 bases fitting TRBD1. Trimming removed 2 bases from V and 7 bases from J; junction bases left unmatched: 5. Germline values: CDR1 SGHDT, CDR2 YYEEEE. CDR3 length: 14 residues. CDR3 protein: CASSFGQGRNEQFF. As DNA, the CDR3 is TGTGCCAGCAGCTTCGGACAGGGTCGGAATGAGCAGTTCTTC.

This clonotype came up a few times. The genes are TRBV19 and TRBJ2-7; tentative D call: TRBD2 (6 bases). The CDR3 is made up of 15 amino acids. In germline, CDR1 is LNHDA, CDR2 SQIVND (reference sequence). V was pared by 5 bases and J by 5 bases, with 19 bases between. The CDR3 region has the DNA TGTGCCAGTAGTCCAAATTCCCCGAGGAGGGACGAGCAGTACTTC. It encodes CASSPNSPRRDEQYF. The full variable domain, completed using reference TRBV19 and TRBJ2-7, is DGGITQSPKYLFRKEGQNVTLSCEQNLNHDAMYWYRQDPGQGLRLIYYSQIVNDFQKGDIAEGYSVSREKKESFPLTVTSAQKNPTAFYLCASSPNSPRRDEQYFGPGTRLTVT.